Shown below are 18 T cell receptor beta chains from a single sample sequenced in a study of blood T cell dynamics during melanoma immunotherapy. Time point given: pre-treatment baseline. Profiled with immunoSEQ multiplex PCR; TCRdb holds only in-frame clones, not every one. The sample has 16,000 or so clones; about 84% are singletons. The sample here was blood, taken from a patient treated with checkpoint blockade. The receptors originated from a human donor with melanoma.

The CDR3 coding sequence is TGTGCCAGCAGTCCGGGGGGGGCCAACGTCCTGACTTTC. Amino acids: CASSPGGANVLTF. The chain joins TRBV6-5 to TRBJ2-6; a possible D gene is TRBD2 (5 bases). Germline-derived CDR1 and CDR2 are MNHEY and SVGAGI. The CDR3 consists of 13 residues. With 5 bases removed from V and 4 bases from J, the gap between germline ends came to 6 bases.

This clone has a handful of counts. The V gene is TRBV10-1, the J gene TRBJ2-2; maybe TRBD2 (7 bases). V was cut by 0 bases and J by 9 bases, with 17 bases left in between. The CDR3 loop spans 16 amino acids. Germline CDR1 WNHNN, CDR2 SYGVQD (reference sequence). The CDR3 DNA reads as TGCGCCAGCAGTGAGTCGACGTGGGGGGGCTCCAGGGAGCTGTTTTTT. Encoded protein: CASSESTWGGSRELFF.

The V and J genes are TRBV10-3 and TRBJ2-7; D may be TRBD1 or TRBD2 (6 bases each). This CDR3 has 15 residues. From germline, CDR1 is ENHRY and CDR2 SYGVKD. With 5 bases removed from V and 6 bases from J, the gap between germline ends came to 20 bases. Here the CDR3 reads CAISSGVGGYSEQYF. For the CDR3, the DNA is TGTGCCATCAGTTCAGGGGTGGGGGGCTACAGCGAGCAGTACTTC.

This clone showed up just a few times. J is TRBJ1-1 and V is TRBV27; 8 bases match TRBD1. CDR3 length: 12 residues. V dropped 6 bases and J dropped 10; count of bases not matched to a gene: 7. Germline V gene data show CDR1 as MNHEY and CDR2 as SMNVEV (reference sequence). CDR3: CASSAGGAGAFF. The CDR3 region has the DNA TGTGCCAGCAGCGCAGGGGGCGCGGGAGCTTTCTTT.

This chain uses TRBV6-1 with TRBJ1-1; unclear D gene. Germline-derived CDR1 and CDR2 are MNHNS and SASEGT. With 1 base removed from V and 0 bases from J, the gap between germline ends came to 12 bases. The CDR3 is 16 amino acids. Here the CDR3 DNA reads TGTGCCAGCAGTGAAGGGGAGGAAAGAATGAACACTGAAGCTTTCTTT. Its translation is CASSEGEERMNTEAFF.

The genes are TRBV7-8 and TRBJ2-3, with 7 nucleotides matching TRBD2. J gave up 4 bases and V 5 bases, and 6 bases lay outside the gene matches. This CDR3 region has 14 residues. Germline-derived CDR1 and CDR2 are SGHVS and FQNEAQ. The CDR3 DNA sequence: TGTGCCAGCAGCACCTGGGGGGGTGCAGATACGCAGTATTTT. Translation: CASSTWGGADTQYF.

This chain joins TRBV10-3 and TRBJ2-3, with 11 bases lining up with TRBD2. Germline lookup yields CDR1 ENHRY and CDR2 SYGVKD. The CDR3 is made up of 16 amino acids. The V gene end was trimmed by 6 bases and the J gene end by 3 bases; junction bases not matched to a gene: 8. The DNA for the CDR3 is TGTGCCATCAGAGCCGCTAGCGGGGGGCAAACAGATACGCAGTATTTT. Its protein product is CAIRAASGGQTDTQYF.

V gene TRBV11-1 combines with J gene TRBJ2-1, with 7 bases aligning to TRBD2. V was pared by 5 bases and J by 9 bases, with 10 bases of the junction left unmatched. Germline-derived CDR1 and CDR2 are SGHAT and FQDESV (reference sequence). The CDR3 sequence is 14 residues long. CDR3 sequence (DNA): TGTGCCAGCAGCACACGAGGCGGGACTACTGAGCAGTTCTTC. This sequence encodes CASSTRGGTTEQFF.

CDR3: CASSTGQYGYTF. CDR3 bases: TGTGCCAGCAGCACAGGACAGTATGGCTACACCTTC. The rearrangement joins TRBV7-8 to TRBJ1-2, with TRBD1 as a possible D gene (6 bases). With 5 bases removed from V and 5 bases from J, the gap between germline ends came to 9 bases. The germline CDR1 and CDR2 sequences are SGHVS and FQNEAQ. The CDR3 sequence is 12 residues long.

This clone was observed once. The V call is TRBV28, the J call TRBJ1-3; a possible D gene is TRBD1 (5 bases). V was cut by 3 bases and J by 4 bases, with 16 bases left in between. The CDR3 extends over 16 amino acids. The germline CDR1 and CDR2 sequences are MDHEN and SYDVKM. The chain's CDR3 is CASSFLGRGVGNTIYF. The DNA of the CDR3 is TGTGCCAGCAGTTTTTTGGGGCGTGGGGTCGGAAACACCATATATTTT.

The chain combines TRBV2 with TRBJ2-2; the D gene is possibly TRBD1 (6 bases). Trimming left V 6 bases short and J 1 base short, with 9 bases between. The CDR3 totals 14 residues. The germline gives CDR1 SNHLY, CDR2 FYNNEI. For the CDR3, the DNA is TGTGCCAGCAGAGTGGACAGGAACACCGGGGAGCTGTTTTTT. It encodes CASRVDRNTGELFF.

V usage is TRBV15 and J usage is TRBJ1-5; perhaps TRBD1 as D (5 bases). The V gene's germline CDR1 is LNHNV and CDR2 YYDKDF (reference sequence). V lost 5 bases, J lost 2 bases, and 10 bases lay in between. This CDR3 comprises 14 residues. The CDR3 DNA sequence: TGTGCCACCAGCCGCCCGGGGGGCAATCAGCCCCAGCATTTT. It encodes CATSRPGGNQPQHF.

The rearrangement uses TRBV5-6 and TRBJ2-3; no clear D gene. V was pared by 1 base and J by 3 bases, with 18 bases between. The CDR3 contains 17 residues. CDR1 and CDR2 from the germline V gene are SGHDT and YYEEEE. The CDR3 is CASSLSTRGPATDTQYF. CDR3 sequence (DNA): TGTGCCAGCAGCTTGAGCACGCGAGGACCAGCAACAGATACGCAGTATTTT.

This clone appeared once. The rearrangement uses TRBV6-4 and TRBJ2-5; 10 bases align to TRBD1. The closer fit of TRBJ2-7 to the DNA end suggests the J call may be wrong. The germline gives CDR1 MRHNA, CDR2 SNTAGT. CDR3 size: 14 residues. DNA of the CDR3: TGTGCCAGCCCGACAGGGGGCACTGCCTACGAGCAGTACTTC. This encodes CASPTGGTAYEQYF.

The V call is TRBV5-1, the J call TRBJ2-7, with D perhaps TRBD2 (5 bases). CDR1 is SGHRS, CDR2 YFSETQ, per germline. CDR3 length: 15 amino acids. V lost 0 bases, J lost 2 bases, and 12 bases lay in between. CDR3 sequence reads: CASSLGGGLTYEQYF. DNA for the CDR3: TGCGCCAGCAGCTTGGGCGGCGGGCTAACCTACGAGCAGTACTTC.

This clone was detected only a few times. CDR3 loop: CASSALSEKLFF. For the CDR3, the DNA is TGTGCCAGCAGTGCTCTCTCGGAAAAACTGTTTTTT. V is TRBV25-1 and J is TRBJ1-4; D is undetermined. Germline loops: CDR1 MGHDK, CDR2 SYGVNS. V lost 4 bases, J lost 8 bases, and 8 bases lay in between. CDR3 size: 12 residues.

This clone was counted between two and nine times. This chain links TRBV6-1 with TRBJ2-1; 10 positions match TRBD2. CDR3 size: 15 residues. Germline lookup yields CDR1 MNHNS and CDR2 SASEGT. V trimming: 1 base; J trimming: 9 bases; junction bases outside the gene matches: 6. CDR3 amino acids: CASSEVSGGLTEQFF. The CDR3 region has the DNA TGTGCCAGCAGTGAAGTTAGCGGGGGGCTTACTGAGCAGTTCTTC.

This rearrangement joins TRBV15 to TRBJ2-7; a weak D match, TRBD1 (5 bases). The V gene's germline CDR1 is LNHNV and CDR2 YYDKDF (reference sequence). This CDR3 has 13 amino acids. V lost 9 bases and J lost 2, with 14 bases in between. The CDR3 is CATAQGRTYEQYF. In nucleotides, the CDR3 is TGTGCCACGGCCCAGGGTAGAACCTACGAGCAGTACTTC.